This T cell receptor beta chain was found in a study of blood T cell repertoires in COVID-19. In the study's own analysis: Estimation of nucleated cell counts was performed using reference gene primer amplification. Clones were read by immunoSEQ multiplex PCR, and TCRdb kept only the in-frame ones, dropping some. For V, J and clone size, that table is used; D and trimming come from the DNA. The sample has some 310,000 clones, around 91% seen once; the top ten hold around 0.96%. Germline V gene lookup returns CDR1 MDHEN and CDR2 SYDVKM. The CDR3 loop spans 13 amino acids. The germline V and J ends were trimmed by 6 bases and 3 bases, with 11 bases remaining between them.

V gene TRBV28 combines with J gene TRBJ1-2, with D perhaps matching TRBD1 (6 bases). This sequence originates from a woman in her forties with COVID-19, enrolled during active disease. Source material: peripheral blood. The CDR3 here is CASRGKGDYGYTF. The CDR3 DNA is TGTGCCAGCAGGGGGAAGGGGGACTATGGCTACACCTTC.